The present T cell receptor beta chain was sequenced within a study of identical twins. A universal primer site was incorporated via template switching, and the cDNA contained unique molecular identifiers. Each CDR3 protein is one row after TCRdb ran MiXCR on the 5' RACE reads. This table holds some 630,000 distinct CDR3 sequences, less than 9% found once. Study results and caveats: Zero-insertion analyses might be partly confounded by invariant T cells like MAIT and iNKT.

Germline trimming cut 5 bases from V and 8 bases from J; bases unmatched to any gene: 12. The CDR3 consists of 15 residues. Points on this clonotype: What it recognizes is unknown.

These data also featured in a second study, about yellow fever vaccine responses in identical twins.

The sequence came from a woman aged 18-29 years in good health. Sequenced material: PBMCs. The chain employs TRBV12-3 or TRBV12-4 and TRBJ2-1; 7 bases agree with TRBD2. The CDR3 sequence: CASSLLGGVSDEQFF. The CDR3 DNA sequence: TGTGCCAGCAGTCTTCTTGGGGGGGTTTCGGATGAGCAGTTCTTC.